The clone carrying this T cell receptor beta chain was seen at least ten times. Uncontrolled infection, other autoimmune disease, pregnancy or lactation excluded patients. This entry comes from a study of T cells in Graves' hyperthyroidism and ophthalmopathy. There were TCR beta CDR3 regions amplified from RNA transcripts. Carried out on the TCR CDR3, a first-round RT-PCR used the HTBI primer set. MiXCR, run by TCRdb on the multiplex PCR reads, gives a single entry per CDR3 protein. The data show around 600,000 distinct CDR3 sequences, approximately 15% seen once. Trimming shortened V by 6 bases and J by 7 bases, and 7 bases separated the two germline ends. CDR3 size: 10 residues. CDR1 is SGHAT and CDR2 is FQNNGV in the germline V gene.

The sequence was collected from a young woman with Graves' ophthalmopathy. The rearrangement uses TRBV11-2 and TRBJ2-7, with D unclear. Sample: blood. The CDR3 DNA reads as TGTGCCAGCAGTATGGGGGAGCAGTACTTC. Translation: CASSMGEQYF.